The 20 T cell receptor beta chains below come from one sample, sequenced in a study of blood T cell repertoires in COVID-19. Only in-frame clones appear in the TCRdb table, and some are missing; sequencing was by immunoSEQ multiplex PCR. The sample yields fewer than 250,000 clones, 89% seen once. The sample taken for sequencing was PBMCs or T cells enriched from blood (not recorded which). These receptors were obtained from a woman in her late teens or twenties who had recovered from COVID-19.

The chain joins TRBV4-2 to TRBJ2-6, with a weak D call TRBD1 (5 bases). V was shortened by 0 bases and J by 0 bases, with 9 bases between the two germline ends. Germline CDR1 and CDR2: LGHNA and YNFKEQ. CDR3 length: 17 residues. CDR3: CASSQDAGASGANVLTF. In DNA form, the CDR3 reads TGTGCCAGCAGCCAAGATGCTGGGGCCTCTGGGGCCAACGTCCTGACTTTC.

The chain links TRBV11-2 to TRBJ1-1, with a tentative D call TRBD1 (5 bases). The germline CDR1 and CDR2 sequences are SGHAT and FQNNGV. The CDR3 totals 13 residues. The ends were cut back, 2 bases at V and 5 bases at J, with 9 bases in the middle. The CDR3 sequence: CASSLQGPTEAFF. In nucleotides, the CDR3 is TGTGCCAGCAGCTTACAGGGTCCAACTGAAGCTTTCTTT.

This clone was seen more than once but under ten times. The J gene is TRBJ2-2, the V gene TRBV6-2 or TRBV6-3, with D tentatively TRBD2 (5 bases). The V end lost 1 base, the J end lost 0 bases, and 15 bases lay between the germline ends. CDR1 and CDR2 from the germline V gene are MNHEY and SVGEGT. The CDR3 is 18 residues long. The CDR3 protein is CASSYYGITRANTGELFF. Written as DNA, the CDR3 is TGTGCCAGCAGTTACTACGGTATTACTAGGGCGAACACCGGGGAGCTGTTTTTT.

The chain links TRBV3-1 (or the pseudogene TRBV3-2) to TRBJ2-7; 8 positions match TRBD2. Germline CDR1 reads LGHDT; CDR2 reads YNNKEL (reference sequence). V shed 3 bases and J 3 bases; nucleotides not matched to a gene: 7. This CDR3 spans 15 amino acids. The CDR3 loop is CASSQLSGGFYEQYF. The CDR3 DNA reads TGTGCCAGCAGCCAGCTAAGCGGGGGATTCTACGAGCAGTACTTC.

This chain uses TRBV6-5 with TRBJ1-2; tentatively, D is TRBD1 (6 bases). Trimming removed 5 bases from V and 7 bases from J, with 20 bases in between. CDR1 and CDR2 (germline): MNHEY, SVGAGI. The CDR3 has 15 amino acids. The CDR3 sequence is CASSKGVLSRGGYTF. The CDR3 region has the DNA TGTGCCAGCAGTAAGGGGGTACTCTCAAGGGGTGGCTACACCTTC.

This chain joins TRBV5-1 and TRBJ2-7; unclear D gene. From germline, CDR1 is SGHRS and CDR2 YFSETQ. This CDR3 contains 14 residues. Trimming took 3 bases from V and 5 from J, leaving 15 bases between them. CDR3 protein: CASSSPAVPHEQYF. The DNA of the CDR3 is TGCGCCAGCAGCTCCCCCGCAGTCCCCCACGAGCAGTACTTC.

The chain links TRBV30 to TRBJ2-7; D perhaps matches TRBD1 (6 bases). CDR1 and CDR2 (germline): GTSNPN, SVGIG (reference sequence). The germline V and J ends were trimmed by 2 bases and 3 bases, with 11 bases remaining between them. This CDR3 is built from 13 residues. CDR3 nucleotide sequence: TGTGCCTGGAGTCACAAACAGGGCTACGAGCAGTACTTC. This codes for CAWSHKQGYEQYF.

The chain recombines TRBV29-1 with TRBJ1-1, with D unresolved. V was cut by 7 bases and J by 10 bases, with 16 bases left in between. Germline V CDR1 and CDR2: SQVTM, ANQGSEA. The CDR3 is 11 amino acids. The CDR3 spells CSALEGQRAFF. In DNA, the CDR3 is TGCAGCGCCCTAGAGGGCCAGAGAGCTTTCTTT.

This clone appeared a single time. V gene TRBV28 combines with J gene TRBJ2-7, with a weak D call TRBD1 (6 bases). CDR3 length equals 14 residues. V lost 5 bases and J 3 bases, leaving 14 bases between the germline ends. Germline V CDR1 and CDR2: MDHEN, SYDVKM. The CDR3: CASSGPGTIYEQYF. For the CDR3, the DNA is TGTGCCAGCAGTGGGCCCGGGACAATCTACGAGCAGTACTTC.

The chain combines TRBV5-1 with TRBJ1-2; 7 bases are a match to TRBD1. This CDR3 region has 16 residues. V was pared by 5 bases and J by 1 base, with 11 bases of the junction left unmatched. Germline V gene lookup returns CDR1 SGHRS and CDR2 YFSETQ. As DNA, the CDR3 is TGCGCCAGCAGGAAAAATACAGGGGAACGTAACTATGGCTACACCTTC. It specifies CASRKNTGERNYGYTF. The entire variable domain, with the rest obtained from reference TRBV5-1 and TRBJ1-2, is as follows: KAGVTQTPRYLIKTRGQQVTLSCSPISGHRSVSWYQQTPGQGLQFLFEYFSETQRNKGNFPGRFSGRQFSNSRSEMNVSTLELGDSALYLCASRKNTGERNYGYTFGSGTRLTVV.

The J gene is TRBJ2-5, the V gene TRBV7-2, with TRBD2 identical over 7 bases. Germline CDR1 reads SGHTA; CDR2 reads FQGNSA. CDR3 length: 14 residues. Germline trimming cut 0 bases from V and 2 bases from J; bases unmatched to any gene: 0. The CDR3 here is CASSLAGGQETQYF. As DNA, the CDR3 is TGTGCCAGCAGCTTAGCGGGGGGGCAAGAGACCCAGTACTTC.

CDR3 in DNA: TGTGCCAGCTCACCACTAGACAGACCGAACACTGAAGCTTTCTTT. It is translated as CASSPLDRPNTEAFF. This sequence joins TRBV18 and TRBJ1-1, with a weak D call TRBD1 (5 bases). This CDR3 has 15 residues. The V gene's germline CDR1 is KGHSH and CDR2 LQKENI. With 1 base removed from V and 1 base from J, the gap between germline ends came to 10 bases.

The rearrangement joins TRBV19 to TRBJ2-1; D uncertain. Between the trimmed V and J ends, which lost 5 bases and 0 bases, there was a span of 11 bases. The CDR3 contains 15 residues. CDR1 LNHDA and CDR2 SQIVND come from the germline V gene (reference sequence). The CDR3 DNA reads as TGTGCCAGTAGTCCTCCATCGAGCTCCTACAATGAGCAGTTCTTC. It is translated as CASSPPSSSYNEQFF. The full variable domain, with the rest looked up from reference TRBV19 and TRBJ2-1, is DGGITQSPKYLFRKEGQNVTLSCEQNLNHDAMYWYRQDPGQGLRLIYYSQIVNDFQKGDIAEGYSVSREKKESFPLTVTSAQKNPTAFYLCASSPPSSSYNEQFFGPGTRLTVL.

The chain recombines TRBV5-1 with TRBJ2-5; 8 bases map to TRBD1. Trimming took 4 bases from V and 1 from J; bases not matched to a gene: 3. The CDR3 is 14 amino acids. In germline, CDR1 is SGHRS, CDR2 YFSETQ. The CDR3 is CASSPGQGQETQYF. CDR3 in DNA: TGCGCCAGCAGCCCAGGACAGGGCCAAGAGACCCAGTACTTC.

The genes are TRBV5-1 and TRBJ2-7; 9 nucleotides agree with TRBD2. There are 15 residues in the CDR3. The germline gives CDR1 SGHRS, CDR2 YFSETQ. V lost 0 bases, J lost 4 bases, and 5 bases stayed unmatched. The CDR3 region is CASSLVRGGPYEQYF. The CDR3 region has the DNA TGCGCCAGCAGCTTGGTGCGGGGGGGCCCGTACGAGCAGTACTTC.

This chain uses TRBV5-5 with TRBJ2-3; 7 positions agree with TRBD1. The CDR3 length is 14 residues. J gave up 4 bases and V 2 bases, and 4 bases lay outside the gene matches. In germline, CDR1 is SGHKS, CDR2 YYEKEE (reference sequence). The CDR3 coding sequence is TGTGCCAGCAGCTTAACTACAGGGGCAGATACGCAGTATTTT. Translation gives CASSLTTGADTQYF.

The chain carries TRBV4-1 and TRBJ1-4, with 7 bases fitting TRBD1. Germline values: CDR1 MGHRA, CDR2 YSYEKL. The CDR3 runs 16 residues. The trim removed 4 bases at V and 8 bases at J, leaving 13 bases unmatched. The CDR3 DNA is TGCGCCAGCAGCCGGAGGACAGGCGACGGAAGGGAAAAACTGTTTTTT. Amino acids: CASSRRTGDGREKLFF.

The chain uses TRBV10-3 and TRBJ1-4; no firm D call. V dropped 3 bases and J dropped 0 bases, with 14 bases sitting between them. Germline CDR1 ENHRY, CDR2 SYGVKD. The CDR3 runs 17 residues. The CDR3 reads CAISEIYSFATNEKLFF. Written as DNA, the CDR3 is TGTGCCATCAGTGAAATTTACAGCTTTGCAACTAATGAAAAACTGTTTTTT.

The chain carries TRBV27 and TRBJ1-5, with D possibly being TRBD1 (5 bases). Germline V gene sequence: CDR1 MNHEY, CDR2 SMNVEV (reference sequence). There are 12 residues in the CDR3. The V gene lost 6 bases and the J gene lost 8 bases, with 11 bases spanning the gap. For the CDR3, the DNA is TGTGCCAGCAGGGACATGGGGAAGCCCCAGCATTTT. It is translated as CASRDMGKPQHF.

This clone was counted once. This sequence joins TRBV24-1 and TRBJ2-1; TRBD2 matches 8 bases. This CDR3 is 17 amino acids long. Germline V lookup: CDR1 KGHDR, CDR2 SFDVKD. The V gene end was trimmed by 9 bases and the J gene end by 5 bases; junction bases not matched to a gene: 17. The CDR3 reads CATSSGGYAGGNNEQFF. CDR3 coding DNA: TGTGCCACCTCTTCGGGAGGCTACGCGGGGGGCAACAATGAGCAGTTCTTC.